The clone carrying this T cell receptor beta chain was picked up a small number of times. This sample was included in a study of blood T cell repertoires in COVID-19. Study details: Samples came from the United States, Italy and Spain, spanning acute and convalescent COVID-19. Sources were T cells, B-cell-depleted T cells, or PBMCs; the material itself was cDNA or gDNA.

Source study methods: The authors estimated nucleated cell counts from reference gene primer amplification. Using immunoSEQ multiplex PCR, the repertoire was profiled, and TCRdb retains in-frame clones only, with some absent. Clone size and the V and J calls come from that table; the DNA yielded D and trimming. In the table there are 130,000 or so clones, approximately 83% of which are singletons. With V trimmed by 4 bases and J by 8 bases, 3 bases remained unmatched. The CDR3 is 14 residues long. CDR1 is SSHAT and CDR2 is FNYEAQ in the germline V gene (reference sequence). This receptor was obtained from a woman between 70 and 85 years old with acute or convalescent COVID-19. The specimen was peripheral blood. This chain connects TRBV7-7 to TRBJ2-1, with 12 positions matching TRBD2. The CDR3: CASSSSGGADEQFF. The DNA for the CDR3 is TGTGCCAGCAGCTCTAGCGGGGGGGCCGATGAGCAGTTCTTC.